This TCR beta chain is from a study of identical twins. The study's findings and limits: Models predicted too little out-of-frame TCR alpha sharing in monozygotic twins. Within beta out-of-frame sequences, the excess sharing observed between twins was weaker.

Using its own MiXCR run on the 5' RACE reads, TCRdb lists one record per CDR3 protein. This table has 400,000 to 550,000 distinct CDR3 sequences, roughly 21% appearing once. About this clonotype itself: As yet, its antigen is unknown.

Germline values: CDR1 SGHRS, CDR2 YFSETQ. The ends were cut back, 4 bases at V and 6 bases at J, with 12 bases in the middle. The CDR3 has 13 amino acids. The data were also submitted as part of a second study, on T cells expressing NK-cell markers. That study reports: Most of the eight sequenced donors tested HCMV-seropositive; one tested seronegative.

Sequenced sample: CD4+ T cells sorted from blood. This clonotype originated in a woman between 18 and 29 years old in good health. The chain carries TRBV5-1 and TRBJ2-3; D gene uncertain. The CDR3 is CASSGSEQDTQYF. In DNA form, the CDR3 reads TGCGCCAGCAGCGGGTCGGAGCAGGATACGCAGTATTTT. Looking up the rest from reference TRBV5-1 and TRBJ2-3 gives the full variable domain: KAGVTQTPRYLIKTRGQQVTLSCSPISGHRSVSWYQQTPGQGLQFLFEYFSETQRNKGNFPGRFSGRQFSNSRSEMNVSTLELGDSALYLCASSGSEQDTQYFGPGTRLTVL.